This paragraph reports one TCR beta chain. This clone came up a few times. This clone's antigen is unknown. Base-call qualities are not available, and no considerably larger clone is one nucleotide away. The data belong to a study of Ad26.COV2.S vaccination and SARS-CoV-2 variants (dated by TCRdb to 2020 to 2022). With respect to the entire study: Donors in the vaccine arm were drawn from COV1001, a multicentre, randomized, double-blind, placebo-controlled phase I-IIa trial testing Ad26.COV2.S in healthy adults. Ad26.COV2.S was given intramuscularly at 5x10^10 or 1x10^11 viral particles, as a single shot or as two shots 56 days apart. Trial participants were randomized into five groups of five: low-dose or high-dose Ad26.COV2.S given once or twice, or placebo on both occasions. TCRbeta repertoire sequencing was used to assess the specificity and breadth of SARS-CoV-2-reactive T cell receptors after Ad26.COV2.S vaccination. Investigators did not know the trial group allocation while performing experiments and assessing outcomes. The TCR-sequenced set comprised around 30 samples: some 20 Ad26.COV2.S vaccine recipients, 5 placebo recipients and 8 SARS-CoV-2 convalescent individuals. General conclusions and limits of the study: Ad26.COV2.S recipients had higher spike-specific TCR breadth than placebo recipients (P = 0.0014). Non-spike TCR breadth was comparable between vaccine and placebo recipients, consistent with the vaccine containing only spike. The study was not powered for comparison of responses between vaccine doses or regimens. After vaccination, spike-specific CD8+ and CD4+ T cell responses were reported to show substantial breadth. The authors noted that the TCR breadth and depth analyses may have underestimated total T cell responses.

The immunoSEQ Assay was used to sequence TCRbeta CDR3 regions. After extraction, genomic DNA underwent amplification by bias-controlled multiplex PCR, followed by high-throughput sequencing. For the original study's pipeline: To quantify the absolute abundance of each unique TCRbeta CDR3 region, sequences were collapsed and filtered. T cell fraction was estimated by normalizing TCRbeta template counts to usable DNA, with usable DNA measured through amplification of reference genes found in all nucleated cells. Repertoire TCRs were annotated as SARS-CoV-2-specific by exact matching of V gene, CDR3 amino acid sequence and J gene to a known reactive TCR set. The reference SARS-CoV-2 TCR set came from MIRA and was filtered for enrichment in COVID-19-positive ImmuneCODE repertoires, removing public or cross-reactive TCRs. Using the MIRA antigens, annotated TCRs were further analysed by specific ORF or by position within an ORF. Breadth was defined as the number of annotated unique rearrangements divided by the total number of unique productive rearrangements, and depth was defined as the summed frequency of the annotated unique rearrangements. Two-sided Wilcoxon rank-sum tests were used to compare TCR breadth between groups. Sourced from immuneACCESS, this table was stored by TCRdb with only in-frame sequences that have V and J called. A share of the clones is absent; for the studies checked, an unresolved V gene accounts for under half, and the remainder has no known explanation. The DNA was the basis for D and trimming; V, J and clone size are from that table. Within this sample are more than 400,000 clones, with roughly 88% of them counted one time only. Around 4.5% of the sample belongs to the ten largest clones.

Read against the paper, the sample's treatment or condition label means: some 20 received Ad26.COV2.S at low or high dose, single or two shots; a few received placebo; per-sample allocation not given. Repertoires of vaccine and placebo recipients were sequenced from samples collected on day 63 after the first injection. Between 29 July and 7 August 2020, Cohort 1b enrolled some 25 adults aged 18-55 years at one site in Boston, USA. As a vaccine, Ad26.COV2.S was a replication-incompetent adenovirus type 26 vector that expressed a prefusion-stabilized SARS-CoV-2 spike protein derived from the original Wuhan strain. Relative to germline, V is missing 10 bases and J is missing 5 bases, with 11 bases of the junction outside any gene match. From the germline V gene (reference sequence), CDR1 is LNHNV and CDR2 is YYDKDF. There are 15 amino acids in the CDR3, from cysteine to phenylalanine inclusive. The sequence is cut down to CDR3 DNA, 45 bases in frame from base 1.

The TCR sequence derives from a person aged 18-60 years who received the Ad26.COV2.S COVID-19 vaccine or a placebo. The input for sequencing was peripheral blood, taken in a trial of Ad26.COV2.S vaccine versus placebo. In this chain, TRBV15 is recombined with TRBJ2-2; 9 bases in between match TRBD1. The sequenced DNA: TGTGCCATACAATCCGGGACAGGGAGGACCGGGGAGCTGTTTTTT. This translates into CAIQSGTGRTGELFF.